This TCR beta chain was identified during a study of blood T cells in healthy people across ages (dated by TCRdb to the mid-2010s). At the level of the whole study: In model experiments, roughly one uniquely barcoded TCR beta cDNA molecule per two T cells was captured by template switching. The study measured age-related changes in TCR beta repertoire diversity using deep sequencing normalized with unique cDNA molecular identifiers. Four age groups were formed from the donors: young (average about 16 years), middle-aged (just under 40), aged (roughly 56) and long-lived (more than 75). To avoid experimental bias, donors of different ages were spread randomly across the sequencing lanes. The study analyzed two additional independent replicas of 1 million unique cDNA reads from the same blood draw for two donors, one aged 18 to 30 and one aged 80 or older. Broad study findings and their caveats: Estimates of total diversity from one million sequenced T cells were regarded as lower bounds and underestimates. Observed TCR beta diversity per million T cells fell roughly linearly with age, and a significant reduction was already apparent by age around 40. Because the CMV infection status of the donors was unknown, age-related changes in expanded clonotypes may potentially have been confounded. A strong correlation was found between observed TCR beta diversity and the percentage of naive T cells measured by flow cytometry. Compared with the aged group, more naive CD4+ T cells, fewer expanded clones and increased TCR diversity were shown by the long-lived group, suggesting age selection. Because profiling used bulk unsorted PBMCs, naive and antigen-experienced compartments could not be compared conclusively.

Donors were 35 to 40 systemically healthy Caucasian individuals from Russia aged roughly 6 to 90 years. Each donor gave about 11 milliliters of peripheral blood, drawn into EDTA-treated Vacutainer tubes. Ficoll-Paque density-gradient centrifugation was used to isolate PBMCs, with at least 6.5 million per sample. Trizol reagent was used to extract total RNA from the PBMCs, yielding at least 5 micrograms per sample. Naive CD45RAhigh/CD27high T cell percentages were measured by flow cytometry on a PBMC aliquot from every donor. CDR1 and CDR2 are read off the germline V gene as SGHRS and YFSETQ. Including cysteine and phenylalanine, the CDR3 has 15 amino acids. Only the CDR3 DNA is retained, 45 bases long and in frame from the first base. V was cut back by 1 base and J by 11 bases, leaving a gap of 21 bases between them. A few counts support this clonotype. Its cognate antigen has yet to be identified. No base-level quality is on record; no much larger clone is a single base apart.

Library prep was done by 5' RACE. Instrument on record: Illumina HiSeq 2500. The second PCR ran for about 6 to 12 cycles and used a J-beta primer mix along with a sample-barcoded 5' primer. A unique molecular identifier was introduced onto each TCR beta cDNA molecule by a template-switch 5' adaptor carrying 12 random nucleotides. Each sample yielded at least 2.5 million CDR3-containing paired-end reads. First-strand cDNA synthesis was performed from all RNA using the Mint cDNA synthesis kit, with priming by a TRBC-specific oligonucleotide. After uracil-DNA glycosylase treatment, a first 18-cycle PCR used universal primers M1SS and BC2_uni_R on all cDNA. In the authors' own workflow: Normalization of each sample was performed by random selection of 1 million high-quality reads, each carrying a distinct molecular identifier. Instead of being binned into consensus sequences, reads that shared molecular identifiers were thrown out. MiTCR, set to a Q25 quality threshold and the strictest error-elimination algorithm, was used for CDR3 identification, clonotype clustering and error correction. A nonparametric unseen species model with Euler transformation was used to estimate a lower bound on total TCR beta diversity. TCRdb trimmed public reads at Q25 via fastp, called clones via MiXCR and kept in-frame beta chains. Rows matching on CDR3 protein sequence are summarized as one entry with the most common DNA and genes. The V and J calls shown here were made by TCRdb, not taken from the authors' results. For this sample the table gives some 700,000 distinct CDR3 sequences, of which 20% to 25% were detected only once. The ten largest make up roughly a fifth of the sample.

This chain joins TRBV5-1 to TRBJ2-5; 6 matching bases give a weak D call of TRBD1. The sequence derives from a man aged 65 to 79 in good health. Sequencing used blood. The DNA sequence follows: TGCGCCAGCAGCTTGCAGCAGGGGCCAACGTCTGAGCAGTACTTC. Its translation reads: CASSLQQGPTSEQYF.